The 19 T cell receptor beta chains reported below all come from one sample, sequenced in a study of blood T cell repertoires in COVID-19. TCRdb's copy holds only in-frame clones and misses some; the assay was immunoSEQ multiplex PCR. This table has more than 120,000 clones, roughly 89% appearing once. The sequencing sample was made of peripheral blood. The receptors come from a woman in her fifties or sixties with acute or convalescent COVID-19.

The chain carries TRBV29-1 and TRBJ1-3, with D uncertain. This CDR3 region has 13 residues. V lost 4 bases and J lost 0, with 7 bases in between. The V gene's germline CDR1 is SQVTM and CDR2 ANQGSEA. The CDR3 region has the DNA TGCAGCGTTGGTTACAGCTCTGGAAACACCATATATTTT. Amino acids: CSVGYSSGNTIYF.

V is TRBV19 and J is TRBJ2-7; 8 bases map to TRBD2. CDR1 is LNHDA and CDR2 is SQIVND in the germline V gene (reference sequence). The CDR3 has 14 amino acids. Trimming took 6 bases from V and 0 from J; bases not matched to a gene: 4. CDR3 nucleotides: TGTGCCAGTAGCCCCGGGACTAGCTCCTACGAGCAGTACTTC. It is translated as CASSPGTSSYEQYF.

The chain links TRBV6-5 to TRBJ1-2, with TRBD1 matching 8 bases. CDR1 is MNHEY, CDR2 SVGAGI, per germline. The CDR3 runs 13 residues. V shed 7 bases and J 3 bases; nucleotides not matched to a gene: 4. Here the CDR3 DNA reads TGTGCCAGCATCAAGGACAGGGACTATGGCTACACCTTC. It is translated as CASIKDRDYGYTF.

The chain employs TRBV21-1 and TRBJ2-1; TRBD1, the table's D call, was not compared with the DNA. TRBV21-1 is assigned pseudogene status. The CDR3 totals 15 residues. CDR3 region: CASSKEATGTHEQFF. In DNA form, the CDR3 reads TGTGCCAGCAGCAAAGAGGCGACAGGGACCCATGAGCAGTTCTTC.

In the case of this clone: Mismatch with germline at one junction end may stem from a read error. CDR3 residues: CASSQGRTSYNEQFF. DNA of the CDR3: TGTGCCAGCAGTCAAGGCAGGACATCCTACAATGAGCAGTTCTTC. The chain carries TRBV3-1 (or the pseudogene TRBV3-2) and TRBJ2-1; perhaps TRBD1 as D (5 bases). The germline gives CDR1 LGHDT, CDR2 YNNKEL (reference sequence). This CDR3 has 15 residues.

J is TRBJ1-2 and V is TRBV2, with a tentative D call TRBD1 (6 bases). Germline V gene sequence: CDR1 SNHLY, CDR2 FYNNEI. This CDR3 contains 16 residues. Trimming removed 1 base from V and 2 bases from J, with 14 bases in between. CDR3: CASSEEDSLLNYGYTF. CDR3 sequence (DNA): TGTGCCAGCAGTGAAGAGGACAGCCTATTAAACTATGGCTACACCTTC. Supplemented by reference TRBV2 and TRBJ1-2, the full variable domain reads EPEVTQTPSHQVTQMGQEVILRCVPISNHLYFYWYRQILGQKVEFLVSFYNNEISEKSEIFDDQFSVERPDGSNFTLKIRSTKLEDSAMYFCASSEEDSLLNYGYTFGSGTRLTVV.

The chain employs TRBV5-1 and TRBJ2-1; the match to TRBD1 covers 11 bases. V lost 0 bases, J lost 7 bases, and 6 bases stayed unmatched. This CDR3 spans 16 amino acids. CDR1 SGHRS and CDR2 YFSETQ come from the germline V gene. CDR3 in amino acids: CASSLDGTGGVNEQFF. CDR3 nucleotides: TGCGCCAGCAGCTTGGATGGGACAGGGGGTGTAAATGAGCAGTTCTTC.

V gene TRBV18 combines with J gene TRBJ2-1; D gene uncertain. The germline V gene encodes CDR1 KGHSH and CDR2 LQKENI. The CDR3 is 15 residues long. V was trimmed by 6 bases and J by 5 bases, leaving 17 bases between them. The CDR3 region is CASSPGVFGHNEQFF. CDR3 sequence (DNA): TGTGCCAGCTCCCCTGGAGTTTTCGGTCACAATGAGCAGTTCTTC.

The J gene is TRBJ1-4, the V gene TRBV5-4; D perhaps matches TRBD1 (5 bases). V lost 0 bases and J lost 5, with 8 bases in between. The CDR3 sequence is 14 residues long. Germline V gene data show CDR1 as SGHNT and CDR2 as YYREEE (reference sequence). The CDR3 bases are TGTGCCAGCAGCTTGGTGGGGCGAAATGAAAAACTGTTTTTT. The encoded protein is CASSLVGRNEKLFF.

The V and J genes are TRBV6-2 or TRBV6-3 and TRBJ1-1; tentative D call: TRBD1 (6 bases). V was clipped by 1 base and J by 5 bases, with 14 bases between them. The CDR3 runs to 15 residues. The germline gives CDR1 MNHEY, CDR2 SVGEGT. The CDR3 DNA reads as TGTGCCAGCAGTTACTACAGGGCTTCGGGAACTGAAGCTTTCTTT. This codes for CASSYYRASGTEAFF.

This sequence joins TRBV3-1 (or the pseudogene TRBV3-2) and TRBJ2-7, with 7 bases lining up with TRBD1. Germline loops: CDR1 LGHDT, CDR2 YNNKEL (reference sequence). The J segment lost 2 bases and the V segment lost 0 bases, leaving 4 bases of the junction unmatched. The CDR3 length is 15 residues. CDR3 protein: CASSQETGAAYEQYF. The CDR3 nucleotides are TGTGCCAGCAGCCAAGAAACAGGGGCGGCCTACGAGCAGTACTTC.

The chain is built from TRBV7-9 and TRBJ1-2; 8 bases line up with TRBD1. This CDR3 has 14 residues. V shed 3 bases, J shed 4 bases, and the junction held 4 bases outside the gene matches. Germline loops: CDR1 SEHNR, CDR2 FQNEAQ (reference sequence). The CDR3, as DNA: TGTGCCAGCAGCTTGGGACAGGACGTCTATGGCTACACCTTC. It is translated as CASSLGQDVYGYTF.

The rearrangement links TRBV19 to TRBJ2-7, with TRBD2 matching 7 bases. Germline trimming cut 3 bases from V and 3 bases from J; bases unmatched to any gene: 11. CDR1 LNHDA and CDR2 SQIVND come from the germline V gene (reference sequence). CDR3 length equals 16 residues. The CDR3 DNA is TGTGCCAGTAGTATGTTGATGGGGGAGGGAAACTACGAGCAGTACTTC. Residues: CASSMLMGEGNYEQYF.

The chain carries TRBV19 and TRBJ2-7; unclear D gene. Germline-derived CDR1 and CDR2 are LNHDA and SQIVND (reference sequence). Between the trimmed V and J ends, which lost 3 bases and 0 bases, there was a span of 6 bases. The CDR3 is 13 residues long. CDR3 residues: CASSMSYSYEQYF. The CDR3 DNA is TGTGCCAGTAGTATGAGCTACTCCTACGAGCAGTACTTC.

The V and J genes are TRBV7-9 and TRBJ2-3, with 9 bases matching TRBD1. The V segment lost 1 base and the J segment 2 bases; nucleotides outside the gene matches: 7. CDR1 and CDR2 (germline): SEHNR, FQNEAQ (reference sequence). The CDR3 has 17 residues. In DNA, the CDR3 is TGTGCCAGCAGCTTAGTATTCGACAGGGGGACCACAGATACGCAGTATTTT. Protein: CASSLVFDRGTTDTQYF.

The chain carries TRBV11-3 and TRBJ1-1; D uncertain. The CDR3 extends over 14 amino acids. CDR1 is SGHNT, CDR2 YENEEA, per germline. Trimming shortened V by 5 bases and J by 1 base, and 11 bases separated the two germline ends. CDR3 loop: CASSRTGSNTEAFF. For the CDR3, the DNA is TGTGCCAGCAGCCGAACGGGATCGAACACTGAAGCTTTCTTT. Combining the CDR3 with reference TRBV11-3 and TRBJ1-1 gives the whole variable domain EAGVVQSPRYKIIEKKQPVAFWCNPISGHNTLYWYLQNLGQGPELLIRYENEEAVDDSQLPKDRFSAERLKGVDSTLKIQPAELGDSAVYLCASSRTGSNTEAFFGQGTRLTVV.

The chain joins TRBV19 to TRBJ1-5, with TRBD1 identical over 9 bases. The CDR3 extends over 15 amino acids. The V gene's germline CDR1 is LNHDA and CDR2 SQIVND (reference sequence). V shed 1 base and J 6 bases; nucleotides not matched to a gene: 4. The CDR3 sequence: CASSIGTGASQPQHF. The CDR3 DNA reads TGTGCCAGTAGTATAGGGACAGGGGCTTCTCAGCCCCAGCATTTT.

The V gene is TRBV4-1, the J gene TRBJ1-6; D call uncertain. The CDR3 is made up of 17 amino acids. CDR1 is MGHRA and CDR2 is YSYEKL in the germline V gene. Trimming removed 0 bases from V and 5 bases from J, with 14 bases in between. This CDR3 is CASSQDLPRRDNSPLHF. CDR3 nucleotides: TGCGCCAGCAGCCAAGATCTTCCAAGACGGGATAATTCACCCCTCCACTTT.

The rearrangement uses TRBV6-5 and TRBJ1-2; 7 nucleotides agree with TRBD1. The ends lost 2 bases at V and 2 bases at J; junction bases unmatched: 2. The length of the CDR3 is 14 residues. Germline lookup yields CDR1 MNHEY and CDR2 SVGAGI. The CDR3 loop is CASSYGTDNYGYTF. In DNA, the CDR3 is TGTGCCAGCAGTTACGGGACAGACAACTATGGCTACACCTTC.